The 28 T cell receptor beta chains below all came from one sample that was sequenced in a study of Ad26.COV2.S vaccination and SARS-CoV-2 variants. Generated by immunoSEQ multiplex PCR, the TCRdb table keeps only in-frame clones and is missing some. The data hold more than 300,000 clones, with about 88% observed a single time. The treatment is: about 20 received Ad26.COV2.S at low or high dose, single or two shots; about 5 received placebo; per-sample allocation not given. Each sample was drawn 63 days after the first injection (of vaccine or placebo). This material consisted of peripheral blood, taken in a trial of Ad26.COV2.S vaccine versus placebo. The receptor set was obtained from a person between 18 and 59 years old who received the Ad26.COV2.S COVID-19 vaccine or a placebo.

This clone was picked up one time. V gene TRBV9 combines with J gene TRBJ2-1; 9 bases are a match to TRBD2. The CDR3 has 16 residues. V gave up 4 bases and J gave up 6 bases; unmatched junction bases: 11. Germline loops: CDR1 SGDLS, CDR2 YYNGEE. The chain's CDR3 is CASSLAIAGVGNEQFF. The CDR3 nucleotides read TGTGCCAGCAGCTTAGCCATAGCGGGAGTTGGCAATGAGCAGTTCTTC.

This chain uses TRBV27 with TRBJ2-7; D tentatively fits TRBD1 or TRBD2 (5 bases each). V was pared by 3 bases and J by 3 bases, with 15 bases between. The length of the CDR3 is 15 residues. Germline loops: CDR1 MNHEY, CDR2 SMNVEV (reference sequence). The CDR3: CASSFRDGSYYEQYF. The DNA of the CDR3 is TGTGCCAGCAGTTTCAGGGACGGATCCTACTACGAGCAGTACTTC.

This clone was seen a single time. The genes are TRBV7-9 and TRBJ1-2, with 7 bases identical to TRBD1. Germline loops: CDR1 SEHNR, CDR2 FQNEAQ (reference sequence). Trimming cost V 0 bases and J 3 bases; bases outside gene matches: 4. The CDR3 totals 15 residues. The CDR3 DNA sequence: TGTGCCAGCAGCTTAGCCCCGGGACAGCACTATGGCTACACCTTC. Its translation: CASSLAPGQHYGYTF.

This clone has only one observation. The chain combines TRBV6-1 with TRBJ2-2; 8 bases map to TRBD1. The germline gives CDR1 MNHNS, CDR2 SASEGT. This CDR3 is 15 amino acids long. V gave up 2 bases and J gave up 6 bases; unmatched junction bases: 5. Written as DNA, the CDR3 is TGTGCCAGCAGTGAAAGCAGGGGGCCCGCCGGGGAGCTGTTTTTT. Its translation is CASSESRGPAGELFF.

The gene calls are TRBV19 and TRBJ1-2; TRBD1 aligns across 7 bases. Germline V CDR1 and CDR2: LNHDA, SQIVND (reference sequence). The CDR3 length is 16 residues. Unmatched junction bases numbered 16, after V lost 8 bases and J lost 4 bases. The CDR3: CASRGTVALGLYGYTF. CDR3 nucleotide sequence: TGTGCCAGTCGCGGGACAGTTGCCCTTGGGCTCTATGGCTACACCTTC.

The chain has TRBV3-1 (or the pseudogene TRBV3-2) and TRBJ2-4, with a weak D call TRBD2 (6 bases). CDR3 length: 19 residues. The ends were cut back, 1 base at V and 3 bases at J, with 22 bases in the middle. Germline assignment: CDR1 LGHDT and CDR2 YNNKEL (reference sequence). Written as DNA, the CDR3 is TGTGCCAGCAGCCAAGGTGGCAATACGGGAGATGGGGGCAAAAACATTCAGTACTTC. This encodes CASSQGGNTGDGGKNIQYF.

J is TRBJ2-7 and V is TRBV9, with D possibly being TRBD1 (6 bases). V shed 8 bases and J shed 1 base, with 22 bases lying between them. The CDR3 runs to 16 residues. Germline V lookup: CDR1 SGDLS, CDR2 YYNGEE. The CDR3 is CASTRTEELRSYEQYF. The CDR3 bases are TGTGCCAGTACCCGGACAGAAGAATTGAGATCCTACGAGCAGTACTTC.

In regard to this clone: This clone may be a read error of a much larger clone one base away. The genes are TRBV6-2 or TRBV6-3 and TRBJ2-3, with 7 bases that match TRBD1. The junction had 3 bases not matched to a gene; V was cut back by 6 bases and J by 0 bases. CDR1 is MNHEY and CDR2 is SVGEGT in the germline V gene. The CDR3 spans 14 residues. CDR3 nucleotides: TGTGCCAGCAGCTTGACAGGGAGCACAGATACGCAGTATTTT. Protein product: CASSLTGSTDTQYF.

CDR3 in DNA: TGCGCCAGCAGCTTCTCAGGGGGGGCCTCTTACGAGCAGTACTTC. Translation: CASSFSGGASYEQYF. The rearrangement uses TRBV5-1 and TRBJ2-7; D assignment may be TRBD1 or TRBD2 (7 bases each). V lost 2 bases and J 4 bases, leaving 16 bases between the germline ends. CDR1 is SGHRS, CDR2 YFSETQ, per germline. The CDR3 is 15 residues long.

This sequence joins TRBV29-1 and TRBJ2-7; 10 bases align to TRBD1. The CDR3 sequence is 15 residues long. The J segment lost 4 bases and the V segment lost 5 bases, leaving 11 bases of the junction unmatched. The V gene's germline CDR1 is SQVTM and CDR2 ANQGSEA. The CDR3 nucleotides read TGCAGCGTTCTGATTAGGACAGGGGGACTTTACGAGCAGTACTTC. Translated, it gives CSVLIRTGGLYEQYF.

The V and J genes are TRBV24-1 and TRBJ2-3, with TRBD2 identical over 12 bases. Germline trimming cut 5 bases from V and 3 bases from J; bases unmatched to any gene: 5. CDR3 length: 16 residues. Per germline, CDR1 KGHDR and CDR2 SFDVKD. The CDR3 spells CATSAAGTSGTDTQYF. In nucleotides, the CDR3 is TGTGCCACCAGTGCCGCCGGGACTAGCGGGACAGATACGCAGTATTTT.

The rearrangement joins TRBV5-1 to TRBJ2-3; 9 bases fit TRBD1. V shed 0 bases and J 3 bases; nucleotides not matched to a gene: 2. Germline CDR1 and CDR2: SGHRS and YFSETQ. This CDR3 is built from 15 residues. CDR3 nucleotides: TGCGCCAGCAGCTTGGAGGGACAGGGTACAGATACGCAGTATTTT. It translates to CASSLEGQGTDTQYF.

The CDR3 reads CASSLGRGAGNTIYF. DNA of the CDR3: TGTGCCAGCAGCTTAGGTCGCGGGGCTGGAAACACCATATATTTT. V is TRBV11-2 and J is TRBJ1-3; no clear D gene. This CDR3 has 15 amino acids. V gave up 1 base and J gave up 2 bases, with 9 bases separating them. CDR1 is SGHAT and CDR2 is FQNNGV in the germline V gene.

This sequence joins TRBV28 and TRBJ1-1; the match to TRBD1 covers 7 bases. Germline lookup yields CDR1 MDHEN and CDR2 SYDVKM. The CDR3 totals 13 residues. The trim removed 4 bases at V and 3 bases at J, leaving 2 bases unmatched. The CDR3 sequence is CASSSTGDTEAFF. CDR3 nucleotide sequence: TGTGCCAGCAGTTCAACAGGGGACACTGAAGCTTTCTTT.

On this clone itself: Other DNA sequences of this sample code for an identical CDR3. The J gene is TRBJ2-2, the V gene TRBV7-2; D gene uncertain. This CDR3 has 13 residues. V was shortened by 1 base and J by 4 bases, with 4 bases between the two germline ends. CDR1 SGHTA and CDR2 FQGNSA come from the germline V gene. In DNA form, the CDR3 reads TGTGCCAGCAGCTTAGGGGGCACCGGGGAGCTGTTTTTT. This codes for CASSLGGTGELFF.

CDR3 residues: CASTLGLLGYEQYF. In DNA, the CDR3 is TGTGCCAGCACCCTGGGGCTACTGGGCTACGAGCAGTACTTC. The chain carries TRBV11-2 and TRBJ2-7; maybe TRBD1 (5 bases). Germline CDR1 reads SGHAT; CDR2 reads FQNNGV. V lost 7 bases, J lost 3 bases, and 16 bases lay in between. This CDR3 has 14 residues.

The rearrangement joins TRBV4-3 to TRBJ2-6; D gene unclear. The CDR3 runs 18 residues. The germline V gene encodes CDR1 LGHNA and CDR2 YSLEER. V lost 0 bases, J lost 2 bases, and 14 bases lay in between. CDR3 coding DNA: TGCGCCAGCAGCCAAGAGGGAAGGGCCAACACTGGGGCCAACGTCCTGACTTTC. This sequence encodes CASSQEGRANTGANVLTF.

The V call is TRBV6-5, the J call TRBJ1-2, with 9 bases matching TRBD1. The CDR3 is 13 amino acids. The germline gives CDR1 MNHEY, CDR2 SVGAGI. The V gene end was trimmed by 6 bases and the J gene end by 8 bases; junction bases not matched to a gene: 7. CDR3 in amino acids: CASSLGTGWGYTF. For the CDR3, the DNA is TGTGCCAGCAGCCTCGGGACAGGGTGGGGCTACACCTTC.

This clone was counted once. V is TRBV7-8 and J is TRBJ2-1; D is uncertain. The CDR3 sequence is 13 residues long. V lost 1 base and J 8 bases, leaving 9 bases between the germline ends. Germline values: CDR1 SGHVS, CDR2 FQNEAQ. The CDR3 DNA follows: TGTGCCAGCAGCTTAGTGTCTAGGTATGAGCAGTTCTTC. Translated, it gives CASSLVSRYEQFF.

This chain uses TRBV30 with TRBJ1-5, with D perhaps TRBD1 (6 bases). Germline CDR1 is GTSNPN and CDR2 is SVGIG (reference sequence). V lost 4 bases, J lost 3 bases, and 7 bases lay in between. The CDR3 contains 12 residues. CDR3 loop: CAWNRDNQPQHF. CDR3 nucleotides: TGTGCCTGGAACAGGGACAATCAGCCCCAGCATTTT.

The chain recombines TRBV21-1 with TRBJ1-1; the D call of TRBD1 is as the table states it, not checked on the DNA. TRBV21-1 is classified as a pseudogene. The CDR3 totals 15 residues. CDR3 sequence: CASSKGQGRSTEAFF. CDR3 in DNA: TGTGCCAGCAGCAAAGGACAGGGGAGAAGCACTGAAGCTTTCTTT.

The V call is TRBV4-2, the J call TRBJ2-7; D may be TRBD2 (5 bases). Trimming left V 4 bases short and J 5 bases short, with 15 bases between. Germline-derived CDR1 and CDR2 are LGHNA and YNFKEQ. This CDR3 is built from 14 residues. The CDR3 sequence is CASSPREPNDEQYF. The CDR3 coding sequence is TGTGCCAGCAGCCCCCGGGAACCGAACGACGAGCAGTACTTC.

J is TRBJ2-1 and V is TRBV20-1; D is uncertain. The CDR3 spans 10 residues. CDR1 is DFQATT and CDR2 is SNEGSKA in the germline V gene (reference sequence). V was clipped by 5 bases and J by 8 bases, with 7 bases between them. CDR3 amino acids: CSAPLYEQFF. DNA for the CDR3: TGCAGTGCTCCCCTCTATGAGCAGTTCTTC.

The chain's CDR3 is CASSLRGQGNSPLHF. The CDR3 coding sequence is TGTGCCAGCAGCCTACGGGGACAGGGCAATTCACCCCTCCACTTT. V and J are TRBV9 and TRBJ1-6; 9 bases are shared with TRBD1. Germline V CDR1 and CDR2: SGDLS, YYNGEE. The CDR3 covers 15 residues. After removal of 4 bases from V and 7 bases from J, the junction contained 6 bases not matched to a gene.

The chain's CDR3 is CASSPGRDRGSTNEKLFF. In DNA, the CDR3 is TGTGCCAGTAGTCCGGGCAGGGACCGGGGATCAACTAATGAAAAACTGTTTTTT. J is TRBJ1-4 and V is TRBV19; maybe TRBD1 (5 bases). The germline gives CDR1 LNHDA, CDR2 SQIVND (reference sequence). This CDR3 has 18 residues. V gave up 5 bases and J gave up 0 bases, with 19 bases separating them. The complete variable domain, with remaining parts taken from reference TRBV19 and TRBJ1-4, reads DGGITQSPKYLFRKEGQNVTLSCEQNLNHDAMYWYRQDPGQGLRLIYYSQIVNDFQKGDIAEGYSVSREKKESFPLTVTSAQKNPTAFYLCASSPGRDRGSTNEKLFFGSGTQLSVL.

As to this clone: This specimen includes other DNA sequences encoding the same CDR3. The chain has TRBV5-1 and TRBJ1-2; 7 nucleotides agree with TRBD1. The CDR3 consists of 15 residues. Germline V gene sequence: CDR1 SGHRS, CDR2 YFSETQ. J lost 2 bases, V lost 0 bases, and 4 bases had no gene match. The CDR3 loop is CASSLGQGGNYGYTF. In DNA form, the CDR3 reads TGCGCCAGCAGCTTGGGACAGGGAGGGAACTATGGCTACACCTTC.

The V gene is TRBV28, the J gene TRBJ1-1; D call uncertain. Per germline, CDR1 MDHEN and CDR2 SYDVKM. The V and J ends lost 7 bases and 1 base respectively, with 7 bases between them. CDR3 length: 12 residues. Here the CDR3 DNA reads TGTGCCAGCAAGGAGGGGAACACTGAAGCTTTCTTT. Encoded protein: CASKEGNTEAFF.

The CDR3 protein is CASSPTQGNTEAFF. For the CDR3, the DNA is TGTGCCAGCAGTCCAACCCAGGGGAACACTGAAGCTTTCTTT. The chain links TRBV28 to TRBJ1-1, with a tentative D call TRBD1 (5 bases). Germline V gives CDR1 MDHEN, CDR2 SYDVKM. The CDR3 consists of 14 residues. V was cut by 5 bases and J by 1 base, with 11 bases left in between.